Each of the 27 T cell receptor beta chains below was sequenced from the same sample in a study of Ad26.COV2.S vaccination and SARS-CoV-2 variants. The treatment denotes: roughly 19 received Ad26.COV2.S at low or high dose, single or two shots; 5 received placebo; per-sample allocation not given. At day 63 after the first vaccine or placebo injection, samples were drawn. Produced via immunoSEQ multiplex PCR; TCRdb's table is partial and in-frame only. The profile shows about 410,000 clones, 92% of them singletons. Sequenced here: peripheral blood, sampled in a trial of Ad26.COV2.S vaccine versus placebo. The receptors here all came from a person between 18 and 65 years old who received the Ad26.COV2.S COVID-19 vaccine or a placebo.

The chain employs TRBV6-6 and TRBJ1-2; D not certain. Germline V gives CDR1 MNHNY, CDR2 SVGAGI (reference sequence). Trimming took off 6 bases at V and 5 bases at J, with 16 bases between the two ends. This CDR3 contains 14 residues. CDR3 sequence reads: CASRESYVPYGYTF. In DNA form, the CDR3 reads TGTGCCAGCAGGGAGAGCTACGTCCCTTATGGCTACACCTTC.

J is TRBJ1-2 and V is TRBV5-1; 7 nucleotides line up with TRBD1. There are 13 residues in the CDR3. Germline V gives CDR1 SGHRS, CDR2 YFSETQ. V shed 4 bases, J shed 4 bases, and the junction held 4 bases outside the gene matches. The CDR3 spells CASSAGQLYGYTF. For the CDR3, the DNA is TGCGCCAGCAGCGCGGGACAGCTCTATGGCTACACCTTC.

The chain employs TRBV6-2 or TRBV6-3 and TRBJ2-7, with D possibly TRBD2 on 7 matching bases. The CDR3 contains 14 residues. Trimming took off 1 base at V and 4 bases at J, with 11 bases between the two ends. Germline loops: CDR1 MNHEY, CDR2 SVGEGT. The CDR3 loop is CASSYWGGEYEQYF. The CDR3 nucleotides read TGTGCCAGCAGTTACTGGGGGGGCGAATACGAGCAGTACTTC.

The rearrangement uses TRBV6-2 or TRBV6-3 and TRBJ2-1; perhaps TRBD2 as D (5 bases). The CDR3 sequence is 21 residues long. Germline loops: CDR1 MNHEY, CDR2 SVGEGT. The V end lost 2 bases, the J end lost 4 bases, and 30 bases lay between the germline ends. The CDR3 coding sequence is TGTGCCAGCAGTTACGTCTATTCTTATCCGGGCGGGCGGATTATATACAATGAGCAGTTCTTC. Amino acid sequence: CASSYVYSYPGGRIIYNEQFF.

In its sample, this clone was seen once. This rearrangement joins TRBV24-1 to TRBJ1-2, with 9 bases fitting TRBD1. This CDR3 is 14 amino acids long. V shed 7 bases, J shed 3 bases, and the junction held 5 bases outside the gene matches. CDR1 and CDR2 (germline): KGHDR, SFDVKD. In DNA form, the CDR3 reads TGTGCCACCAGCCAACGGGACAGGGACTATGGCTACACCTTC. It yields the protein CATSQRDRDYGYTF.

The chain uses TRBV7-9 and TRBJ2-3; TRBD1 agrees at 8 bases. The CDR3 totals 17 residues. The germline V gene has CDR1 SEHNR and CDR2 FQNEAQ (reference sequence). J was trimmed by 4 bases and V by 3 bases; bases with no gene match: 12. The CDR3 spells CASSFFPSDRGADTQYF. DNA of the CDR3: TGTGCCAGCAGCTTCTTCCCGAGTGACAGGGGTGCAGATACGCAGTATTTT.

The rearrangement joins TRBV4-1 to TRBJ2-3, with 8 bases lining up with TRBD1. This CDR3 contains 16 residues. V shed 0 bases and J 2 bases; nucleotides not matched to a gene: 4. Germline values: CDR1 MGHRA, CDR2 YSYEKL. CDR3 sequence reads: CASSQDGGQVTDTQYF. CDR3 nucleotide sequence: TGCGCCAGCAGCCAAGATGGGGGACAGGTCACAGATACGCAGTATTTT.

This chain joins TRBV6-2 or TRBV6-3 and TRBJ1-5, with D hard to call. CDR3 length equals 16 residues. Trimming stripped 4 bases from V and 5 bases from J, with 18 bases between. Germline-derived CDR1 and CDR2 are MNHEY and SVGEGT. The CDR3 loop reads CASSLSGGWRDQPQHF. CDR3 nucleotides: TGTGCCAGCAGTTTGTCCGGCGGGTGGAGGGATCAGCCCCAGCATTTT.

The V and J genes are TRBV18 and TRBJ2-1; D unclear. CDR1 and CDR2 (germline): KGHSH, LQKENI. The ends were cut back, 2 bases at V and 1 base at J, with 9 bases in the middle. This CDR3 region has 15 residues. The CDR3 reads CASSPVQRSYNEQFF. The CDR3 coding sequence is TGTGCCAGCTCACCAGTACAGAGATCCTACAATGAGCAGTTCTTC.

Here the CDR3 DNA reads TGTGCCAGCAGTTTATATCTGGGACAGGGAGGCTACACCTTC. Translated, it gives CASSLYLGQGGYTF. This chain uses TRBV28 with TRBJ1-2; TRBD1 aligns across 9 bases. From germline, CDR1 is MDHEN and CDR2 SYDVKM. The length of the CDR3 is 14 residues. Losses at the gene ends were 1 base for V and 8 bases for J; bases not matched to a gene: 5.

The chain combines TRBV15 with TRBJ2-5, with D uncertain. The CDR3 consists of 14 residues. Looked up from germline, CDR1 is LNHNV and CDR2 is YYDKDF (reference sequence). V lost 0 bases and J lost 5, with 10 bases in between. The CDR3 loop is CATSRDLGAETQYF. In DNA form, the CDR3 reads TGTGCCACCAGCAGAGATTTGGGCGCGGAGACCCAGTACTTC.

This chain uses TRBV3-1 (or the pseudogene TRBV3-2) with TRBJ1-5, with a weak D call TRBD1 (5 bases). Germline V CDR1 and CDR2: LGHDT, YNNKEL (reference sequence). This CDR3 has 16 residues. V was trimmed by 5 bases and J by 5 bases, leaving 19 bases between them. CDR3 sequence reads: CASSLKVPGRYQPQHF. Here the CDR3 DNA reads TGTGCCAGCAGCTTAAAGGTTCCGGGACGATATCAGCCCCAGCATTTT.

The rearrangement joins TRBV27 to TRBJ1-5; 7 nucleotides agree with TRBD1. Germline lookup yields CDR1 MNHEY and CDR2 SMNVEV (reference sequence). This CDR3 is 13 amino acids long. V lost 5 bases to trimming and J lost 6 bases; unmatched junction nucleotides: 4. The CDR3: CASSPYRGQPQHF. The CDR3, as DNA: TGTGCCAGCAGTCCCTACAGGGGTCAGCCCCAGCATTTT.

This clone came up once. The CDR3 region is CASTLQGTITADTQYF. The CDR3 DNA is TGTGCCAGCACCCTCCAGGGGACTATCACCGCAGATACGCAGTATTTT. The rearrangement uses TRBV6-6 and TRBJ2-3, with TRBD2 as a possible D gene (7 bases). Trimming removed 7 bases from V and 4 bases from J, with 21 bases in between. The length of the CDR3 is 16 residues. Per the germline V gene, CDR1 is MNHNY and CDR2 is SVGAGI (reference sequence).

The gene calls are TRBV27 and TRBJ2-2, with D perhaps matching TRBD1 (5 bases). Germline values: CDR1 MNHEY, CDR2 SMNVEV (reference sequence). CDR3 size: 17 residues. Trimming removed 7 bases from V and 0 bases from J, with 18 bases in between. In nucleotides, the CDR3 is TGTGCCAGCACCACTTTAGTGGGGCCTTCGAACACCGGGGAGCTGTTTTTT. Protein product: CASTTLVGPSNTGELFF.

The chain links TRBV30 to TRBJ2-2; a weak D match, TRBD1 (5 bases). V lost 0 bases, J lost 1 base, and 15 bases lay in between. The CDR3 is 17 amino acids. The germline V gene has CDR1 GTSNPN and CDR2 SVGIG (reference sequence). DNA of the CDR3: TGTGCCTGGAGTGTACTGATTCGGACACAGAACACCGGGGAGCTGTTTTTT. It yields the protein CAWSVLIRTQNTGELFF.

The V gene is TRBV6-5, the J gene TRBJ1-1; 7 bases fit TRBD1. In germline, CDR1 is MNHEY, CDR2 SVGAGI. Germline trimming cut 5 bases from V and 7 bases from J; bases unmatched to any gene: 7. There are 13 residues in the CDR3. The CDR3 bases are TGTGCCAGCAGTAGAACACAGGGGCGTGAAGCTTTCTTT. This codes for CASSRTQGREAFF.

CDR3 nucleotides: TGCGCTGGGGAGAGCTCCTACAATGAGCAGTTCTTC. Amino acids: CAGESSYNEQFF. The chain is built from TRBV29-1 and TRBJ2-1; TRBD2 is a possible D gene (5 bases). The CDR3 spans 12 residues. The germline V gene has CDR1 SQVTM and CDR2 ANQGSEA.

This rearrangement joins TRBV29-1 to TRBJ2-2; D possibly corresponds to TRBD2 (6 bases). Deletions cut 4 bases from V and 4 bases from J, with 10 bases between. The CDR3 totals 13 residues. Germline CDR1 and CDR2: SQVTM and ANQGSEA. Here the CDR3 reads CSVGGDVTGELFF. The CDR3 coding sequence is TGCAGCGTTGGCGGGGATGTCACCGGGGAGCTGTTTTTT.

The V and J genes are TRBV27 and TRBJ2-7; D gene ambiguous. V lost 5 bases and J lost 5, with 13 bases in between. Germline assignment: CDR1 MNHEY and CDR2 SMNVEV (reference sequence). The CDR3 loop spans 13 amino acids. The CDR3 coding sequence is TGTGCCAGCAGTCCCCTATTCCCCCACGAGCAGTACTTC. It translates to CASSPLFPHEQYF.

This chain connects TRBV7-2 to TRBJ2-1; TRBD1 agrees at 10 bases. This CDR3 spans 14 amino acids. Germline V gene data show CDR1 as SGHTA and CDR2 as FQGNSA. V was pared by 6 bases and J by 4 bases, with 3 bases of the junction left unmatched. The CDR3 reads CASRPGQGYNEQFF. CDR3 DNA: TGTGCCAGCAGACCGGGACAGGGGTACAATGAGCAGTTCTTC. Based on the CDR3 plus reference TRBV7-2 and TRBJ2-1, the full variable domain is GAGVSQSPSNKVTEKGKDVELRCDPISGHTALYWYRQSLGQGLEFLIYFQGNSAPDKSGLPSDRFSAERTGGSVSTLTIQRTQQEDSAVYLCASRPGQGYNEQFFGPGTRLTVL.

V and J are TRBV5-1 and TRBJ2-6; TRBD1 might be the D (6 bases). From germline, CDR1 is SGHRS and CDR2 YFSETQ. This CDR3 is built from 13 residues. Trimming stripped 2 bases from V and 13 bases from J, with 13 bases between. The CDR3 loop reads CASSFAQGMVLTF. The CDR3 DNA sequence: TGCGCCAGCAGCTTTGCTCAGGGGATGGTCCTGACTTTC. The whole variable domain, filled in from reference TRBV5-1 and TRBJ2-6, reads KAGVTQTPRYLIKTRGQQVTLSCSPISGHRSVSWYQQTPGQGLQFLFEYFSETQRNKGNFPGRFSGRQFSNSRSEMNVSTLELGDSALYLCASSFAQGMVLTFGAGSRLTVL.

This chain links TRBV7-2 with TRBJ2-7; TRBD2 aligns across 8 bases. In germline, CDR1 is SGHTA, CDR2 FQGNSA. The CDR3 covers 15 residues. V dropped 5 bases and J dropped 2; count of bases not matched to a gene: 8. The DNA for the CDR3 is TGTGCCAGCAGCCTTGGACTAGCCGATGCCTACGAGCAGTACTTC. Translating it yields CASSLGLADAYEQYF.

The rearrangement uses TRBV12-3 or TRBV12-4 and TRBJ1-2; D uncertain. V dropped 6 bases and J dropped 7 bases, with 12 bases sitting between them. CDR3 length: 12 amino acids. CDR3 in DNA: TGTGCCAGCAGCCCCCTAGAGGTTGGCTACACCTTC. It codes for CASSPLEVGYTF.

The rearrangement joins TRBV29-1 to TRBJ1-4, with a possible D match to TRBD1 (6 bases). CDR1 is SQVTM and CDR2 is ANQGSEA in the germline V gene. V lost 4 bases, J lost 0 bases, and 12 bases lay in between. The CDR3 sequence is 15 residues long. CDR3 protein: CSVVTQGATNEKLFF. Here the CDR3 DNA reads TGCAGCGTTGTGACACAGGGTGCAACTAATGAAAAACTGTTTTTT.

As for this clone: This CDR3 is also generated by other DNA sequences in the sample. The V and J genes are TRBV7-2 and TRBJ1-4, with D maybe TRBD1 (6 bases). Trimming took off 1 base at V and 8 bases at J, with 8 bases between the two ends. From germline, CDR1 is SGHTA and CDR2 FQGNSA. CDR3 length: 13 residues. As DNA, the CDR3 is TGTGCCAGCAGCTTAGGAGGGGGGGAAAAACTGTTTTTT. This gives the protein CASSLGGGEKLFF. The full variable domain, completed using reference TRBV7-2 and TRBJ1-4, is GAGVSQSPSNKVTEKGKDVELRCDPISGHTALYWYRQSLGQGLEFLIYFQGNSAPDKSGLPSDRFSAERTGGSVSTLTIQRTQQEDSAVYLCASSLGGGEKLFFGSGTQLSVL.

V is TRBV29-1 and J is TRBJ1-2; no clear D. Germline V gene data show CDR1 as SQVTM and CDR2 as ANQGSEA. This CDR3 contains 13 residues. V lost 4 bases, J lost 0 bases, and 9 bases lay in between. CDR3 residues: CSVVGSANYGYTF. In DNA form, the CDR3 reads TGCAGCGTTGTTGGAAGTGCTAACTATGGCTACACCTTC.